Listed below are T cell receptor beta chains from one sample, sequenced in a study of blood T cell repertoires in COVID-19. The data were produced by immunoSEQ multiplex PCR, yet TCRdb's version contains in-frame clones alone and is incomplete. Here the sample spans some 180,000 clones, just under 85% being singletons. The sample was peripheral blood. The receptors originated from an elderly woman with COVID-19, enrolled during active disease. CDR3s include the opening cysteine and the closing phenylalanine or tryptophan. The D gene is left open where the match is weak. Part of the rows lack a size; the others show once, few, many or a class for expanded clones.

size	V	J	D	CDR3	DNA
-	TRBV4-2	TRBJ2-1	TRBD2	CASSLPASGGANEQFF	TGTGCCAGCAGCCTACCTGCGTCGGGGGGGGCCAATGAGCAGTTCTTC
-	TRBV10-3	TRBJ1-6	-	CAISPRTVSVSPLHF	TGTGCCATCAGTCCTAGGACTGTTTCGGTTTCACCCCTCCACTTT
-	TRBV4-2	TRBJ1-2	-	CASSQDLQGTYGYTF	TGTGCCAGCAGCCAAGATCTCCAGGGCACCTATGGCTACACCTTC
-	TRBV2	TRBJ1-2	TRBD1	CASTKLGQGFEGYTF	TGTGCCAGCACCAAACTGGGACAGGGATTTGAAGGCTACACCTTC
-	TRBV28	TRBJ1-2	-	CASKGGDYGYTF	TGTGCCAGCAAGGGGGGGGACTATGGCTACACCTTC
-	TRBV15	TRBJ2-7	TRBD2	CATSRGIAGVYEQYF	TGTGCCACCAGCAGGGGAATAGCGGGAGTCTACGAGCAGTACTTC
-	TRBV5-1	TRBJ1-2	-	CASSRRLGDYGYTF	TGCGCCAGCAGCCGGCGGCTAGGTGACTATGGCTACACCTTC
-	TRBV5-1	TRBJ1-4	-	CASSPLGNNEKLFF	TGCGCCAGCAGCCCCCTAGGCAATAATGAAAAACTGTTTTTT
-	TRBV14	TRBJ1-2	-	CASSPAGGRSYGYTF	TGTGCCAGCAGCCCGGCGGGGGGTAGGAGCTATGGCTACACCTTC
few	TRBV7-8	TRBJ2-3	TRBD2	CASSLAGADTQYF	TGTGCCAGCAGCCTAGCGGGAGCGGATACGCAGTATTTT
-	TRBV5-4	TRBJ1-4	-	CASSLGGSANEKLFF	TGTGCCAGCAGCTTGGGAGGGAGTGCTAATGAAAAACTGTTTTTT
-	TRBV5-4	TRBJ1-2	-	CASSGGAGLGYGYTF	TGTGCCAGCAGCGGGGGCGCGGGCTTGGGCTATGGCTACACCTTC
-	TRBV19	TRBJ2-1	-	CASSITHSYNEQFF	TGTGCCAGTAGTATTACCCACAGCTACAATGAGCAGTTCTTC
-	TRBV7-9	TRBJ1-3	-	CASTRGGEGNTIYF	TGTGCCAGCACCCGGGGGGGCGAGGGAAACACCATATATTTT
-	TRBV7-9	TRBJ1-6	TRBD1	CASSSGTGVSPLHF	TGTGCCAGCAGCTCGGGGACAGGGGTGTCACCCCTCCACTTT
-	TRBV28	TRBJ2-2	-	CASSLGLKTGELFF	TGTGCCAGCAGTCTGGGACTTAAGACCGGGGAGCTGTTTTTT
-	TRBV5-4	TRBJ1-2	-	CASSSLADYGYTF	TGTGCCAGCAGCTCCCTCGCGGATTATGGCTACACCTTC
-	TRBV29-1	TRBJ1-4	TRBD1	CSVESPAGGGEKLFF	TGCAGCGTTGAAAGCCCCGCAGGGGGCGGTGAAAAACTGTTTTTT
-	TRBV15	TRBJ2-3	-	CATSRVLRTDTQYF	TGTGCCACCAGCAGAGTACTGAGAACAGATACGCAGTATTTT
-	TRBV29-1	TRBJ1-5	TRBD1	CSAQLTGGNQPQHF	TGCAGCGCCCAACTGACAGGGGGCAATCAGCCCCAGCATTTT
-	TRBV20-1	TRBJ1-1	-	CSVGGNTEAFF	TGCAGTGTCGGGGGGAACACTGAAGCTTTCTTT
once	TRBV9	TRBJ2-5	TRBD2	CASSLASGGAIETQYF	TGTGCCAGCAGCCTCGCTAGCGGGGGGGCCATAGAGACCCAGTACTTC
-	TRBV5-4	TRBJ1-5	TRBD1	CASSLAGGNQPQHF	TGTGCCAGCAGCTTGGCAGGGGGAAATCAGCCCCAGCATTTT
-	TRBV6-5	TRBJ1-2	-	CASSRGGSHYGYTF	TGTGCCAGTAGTAGGGGGGGTTCTCACTATGGCTACACCTTC
-	TRBV15	TRBJ1-5	-	CGAFGHQPQHF	TGTGGGGCCTTTGGGCATCAGCCCCAGCATTTT
-	TRBV7-2	TRBJ2-5	-	CASSPGLSETQYF	TGTGCCAGCAGCCCGGGACTGTCGGAGACCCAGTACTTC
-	TRBV12-3/TRBV12-4	TRBJ2-3	-	CASSLSADTQYF	TGTGCCAGCAGCCTTAGCGCTGATACGCAGTATTTT
-	TRBV6-2/TRBV6-3	TRBJ1-5	-	CASSYGGGGQPQHF	TGTGCCAGCAGTTATGGTGGGGGCGGTCAGCCCCAGCATTTT
-	TRBV7-9	TRBJ1-1	TRBD1	CASSLLGQGATEAFF	TGTGCCAGCAGCTTACTCGGACAGGGGGCCACTGAAGCTTTCTTT
-	TRBV3-1/TRBV3-2	TRBJ2-7	-	CASTPGTLSYEQYF	TGTGCCAGCACCCCCGGGACATTATCCTACGAGCAGTACTTC
-	TRBV27	TRBJ2-7	-	CASRSVGEQYF	TGTGCCAGCAGGTCGGTTGGCGAGCAGTACTTC
-	TRBV9	TRBJ2-7	TRBD1	CASSVAGDRSYEQYF	TGTGCCAGCAGCGTAGCTGGGGACAGGTCCTACGAGCAGTACTTC
-	TRBV25-1	TRBJ1-1	TRBD1	CASRGDSTEAFF	TGTGCCAGCAGGGGGGACAGCACTGAAGCTTTCTTT
-	TRBV28	TRBJ2-3	TRBD1	CASSFSLTGQGTDTQYF	TGTGCCAGCAGTTTCTCCCTAACGGGACAGGGGACAGATACGCAGTATTTT
-	TRBV11-3	TRBJ2-1	-	CASSPHGGSYNEQFF	TGTGCCAGCAGCCCACATGGAGGCTCCTACAATGAGCAGTTCTTC
-	TRBV5-4	TRBJ2-3	TRBD1	CASSGGWAGGTQYF	TGTGCCAGCAGCGGGGGATGGGCAGGGGGTACGCAGTATTTT
-	TRBV3-1/TRBV3-2	TRBJ2-2	-	CASSLLGPGELFF	TGTGCCAGCAGCCTGTTGGGCCCCGGGGAGCTGTTTTTT
-	TRBV7-3	TRBJ2-3	TRBD2	CASSLRLAGFTDTQYF	TGTGCCAGCAGCTTAAGACTAGCGGGGTTCACAGATACGCAGTATTTT
-	TRBV7-3	TRBJ2-7	TRBD1	CASSLTGTGNYEQYF	TGTGCCAGCAGCTTAACCGGGACAGGCAACTACGAGCAGTACTTC
-	TRBV7-6	TRBJ2-3	TRBD2	CASSQTSVPPPDTQYF	TGTGCCAGCAGCCAAACTAGCGTTCCCCCCCCAGATACGCAGTATTTT
-	TRBV5-4	TRBJ2-7	TRBD2	CASSSPGTSGSSYEQYF	TGTGCCAGCAGCTCCCCCGGGACTAGCGGAAGCTCCTACGAGCAGTACTTC
-	TRBV6-5	TRBJ1-5	TRBD1	CASSPGTGNQPQHF	TGTGCCAGCAGTCCTGGGACAGGCAATCAGCCCCAGCATTTT
-	TRBV9	TRBJ1-6	-	CASSVESNNSPLHF	TGTGCCAGCAGCGTAGAGAGTAATAATTCACCCCTCCACTTT
-	TRBV5-4	TRBJ2-7	TRBD1	CASSRPGQGSSGQYF	TGTGCCAGCAGCCGGCCGGGACAGGGGAGTTCAGGGCAGTACTTC
-	TRBV28	TRBJ1-2	TRBD1	CASRETGAVAGYTF	TGTGCCAGCAGGGAGACAGGGGCAGTGGCTGGCTACACCTTC